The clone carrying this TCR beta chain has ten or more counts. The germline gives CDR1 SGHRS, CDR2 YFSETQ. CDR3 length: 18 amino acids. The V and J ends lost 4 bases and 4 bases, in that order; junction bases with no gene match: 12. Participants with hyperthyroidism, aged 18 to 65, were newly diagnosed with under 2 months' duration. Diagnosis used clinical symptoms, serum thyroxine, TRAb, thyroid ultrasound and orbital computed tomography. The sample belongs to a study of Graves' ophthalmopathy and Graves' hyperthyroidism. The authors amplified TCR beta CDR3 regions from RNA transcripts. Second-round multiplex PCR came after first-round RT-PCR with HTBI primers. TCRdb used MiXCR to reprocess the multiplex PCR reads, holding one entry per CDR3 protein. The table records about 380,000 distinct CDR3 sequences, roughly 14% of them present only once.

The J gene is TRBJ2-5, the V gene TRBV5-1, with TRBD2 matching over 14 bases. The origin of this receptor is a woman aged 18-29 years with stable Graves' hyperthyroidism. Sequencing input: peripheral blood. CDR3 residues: CASSLGLAGALKRETQYF. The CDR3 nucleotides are TGCGCCAGCAGCCTGGGACTAGCGGGGGCGCTAAAAAGAGAGACCCAGTACTTC.